This T cell receptor (beta chain) was sequenced in a study of T cells in localized non-small cell lung cancer. Points from the study as a whole: In uninvolved adjacent lung, T cell clonality reached its highest value, exceeding tumor. Higher blood T cell density went with longer overall survival. Analysis by sequencing included only one tumor region, so heterogeneity remains possible. Among the top 100 tumor clones, a median about 59 appeared in adjacent lung.

Comments on this clone: Antigen: not known.

There are 16 residues in the CDR3. Unmatched junction bases numbered 6, after V lost 3 bases and J lost 3 bases. Germline V gene data show CDR1 as SGHTA and CDR2 as FQGNSA. The method was immunoSEQ multiplex PCR; TCRdb's version includes in-frame clones alone and lacks a portion of them. The sample lists tens of thousands of clones; about 84% were seen once. This sequence joins TRBV7-2 and TRBJ1-5; TRBD1 agrees at 9 bases. The origin of this receptor is a female donor aged 60 or older with stage I lung adenocarcinoma. The source material was peripheral blood, sampled before any cancer treatment. CDR3 nucleotides: TGTGCCAGCAGCTTTACAGGGGGCTGGGTCAATCAGCCCCAGCATTTT. This codes for CASSFTGGWVNQPQHF.